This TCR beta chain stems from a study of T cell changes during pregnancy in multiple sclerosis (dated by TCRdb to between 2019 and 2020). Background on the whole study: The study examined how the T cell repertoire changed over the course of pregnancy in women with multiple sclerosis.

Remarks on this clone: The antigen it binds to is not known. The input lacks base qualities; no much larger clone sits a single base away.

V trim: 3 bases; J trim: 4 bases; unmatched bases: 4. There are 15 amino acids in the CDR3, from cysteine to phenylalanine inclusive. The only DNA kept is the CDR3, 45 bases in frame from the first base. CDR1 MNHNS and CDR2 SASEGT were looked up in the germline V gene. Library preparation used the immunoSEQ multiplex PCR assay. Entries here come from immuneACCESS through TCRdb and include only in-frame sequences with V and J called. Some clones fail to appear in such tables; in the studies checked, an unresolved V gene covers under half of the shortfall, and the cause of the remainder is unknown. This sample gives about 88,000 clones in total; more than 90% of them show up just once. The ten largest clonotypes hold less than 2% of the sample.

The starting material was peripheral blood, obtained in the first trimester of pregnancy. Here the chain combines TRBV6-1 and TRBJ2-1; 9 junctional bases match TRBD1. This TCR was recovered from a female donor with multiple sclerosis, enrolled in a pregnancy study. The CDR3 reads CASSETGGGYNEQFF. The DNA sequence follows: TGTGCCAGCAGTGAGACAGGGGGAGGATACAATGAGCAGTTCTTC.